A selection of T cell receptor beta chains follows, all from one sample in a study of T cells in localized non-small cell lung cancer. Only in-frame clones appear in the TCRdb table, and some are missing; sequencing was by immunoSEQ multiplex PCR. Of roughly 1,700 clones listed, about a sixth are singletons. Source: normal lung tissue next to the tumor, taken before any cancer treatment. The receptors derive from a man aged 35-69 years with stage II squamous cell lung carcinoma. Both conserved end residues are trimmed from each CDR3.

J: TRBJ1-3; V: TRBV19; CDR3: ASSSRAQGTIY
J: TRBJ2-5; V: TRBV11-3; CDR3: ASSLLGSVWDGETQY
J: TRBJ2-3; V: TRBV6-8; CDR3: ASTPGGGTDTQY
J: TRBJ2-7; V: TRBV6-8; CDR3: ASTFGPGFGEQY
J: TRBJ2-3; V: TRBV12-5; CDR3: ASGPAGGWSDTQY
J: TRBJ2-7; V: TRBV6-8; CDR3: ASVRGHYEQY
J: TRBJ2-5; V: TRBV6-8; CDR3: ASSYSRAAGSIGETQY
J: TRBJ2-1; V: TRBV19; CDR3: ATDRGQEYSYNEQF
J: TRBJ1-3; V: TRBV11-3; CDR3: ASSSRDSGNTIY
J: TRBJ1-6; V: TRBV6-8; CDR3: ASKFRGDNSPLH
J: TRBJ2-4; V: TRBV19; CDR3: ASSTTGGRGNIQY
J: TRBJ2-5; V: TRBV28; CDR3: ATRVLTGGSGETQY
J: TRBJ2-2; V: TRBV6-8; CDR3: ATNPGQGIYGELF
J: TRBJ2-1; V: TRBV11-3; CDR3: ASSASGQGNDNEQF
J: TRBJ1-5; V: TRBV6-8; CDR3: ASSYSVTGGLPQH
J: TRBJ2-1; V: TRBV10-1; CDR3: ASSEEIGTSYNEQF
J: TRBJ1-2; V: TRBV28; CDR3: ASRRTGGARNYGYT
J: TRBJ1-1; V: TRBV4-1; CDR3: ASSQETGNTEAF
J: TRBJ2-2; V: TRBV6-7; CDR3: ASGNTGELF
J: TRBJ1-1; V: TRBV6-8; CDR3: ASSPESGATEAF
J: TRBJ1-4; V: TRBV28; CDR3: ASSPTKGTNEKLF